This T cell receptor beta chain was obtained from a study of radiotherapy plus CTLA-4 blockade in lung cancer. The overall study: Among patients, over 15% showed objective responses, and approximately 31% had disease control. Study outcomes and limitations: Peripheral blood showed expansion of tumor-derived TCR clones after radiotherapy and ipilimumab.

Comments on this clone: Antigen: not known.

The study gave focal radiation plus ipilimumab CTLA-4 blockade to patients with chemo-refractory metastatic non-small-cell lung cancer. The assay was immunoSEQ multiplex PCR, and TCRdb's table has in-frame clones only and misses some. Altogether tens of thousands of clones are present, about four fifths being singletons, with the ten largest covering 8.5% to 9%. Sequenced here: peripheral blood, sampled from a patient treated with radiotherapy plus ipilimumab. The sequence came from a human donor with non-small cell lung cancer who had a complete response to radiotherapy plus ipilimumab.

Written as DNA, the CDR3 is TGTGCCAGCAGCCGAAACAGGGGGGCCGACTCTGGGGCCAACGTCCTGACTTTC. Protein product: CASSRNRGADSGANVLTF. The rearrangement joins TRBV7-6 to TRBJ2-6; 8 bases map to TRBD1. The CDR3 spans 18 residues. CDR1 is SGHVS, CDR2 FNYEAQ, per germline. The V gene end was trimmed by 5 bases and the J gene end by 0 bases; junction bases not matched to a gene: 9.